The 29 T cell receptor beta chains below were found in one sample sequenced in a study of T cell clonotyping in hematopoietic cell transplantation. TCRdb's copy holds only in-frame clones and misses some; the assay was immunoSEQ multiplex PCR. The table shows around 7,000 clones, with less than 95% occurring only once. This specimen consisted of peripheral blood mononuclear cells, obtained 30 days after allogeneic stem cell transplant. The origin of the receptors is a male patient aged 60 to 75 who had an allogeneic stem cell transplant from an unrelated donor, so T cells may come from the graft donor. Some clones in this sample may be carry-over from other donors' samples.

J is TRBJ2-3 and V is TRBV11-2; 7 nucleotides line up with TRBD1. The CDR3 sequence is 16 residues long. Germline V lookup: CDR1 SGHAT, CDR2 FQNNGV. V lost 1 base to trimming and J lost 1 base; unmatched junction nucleotides: 5. The CDR3 is CASSLGQGIGTDTQYF. CDR3 nucleotides: TGTGCCAGCAGCTTAGGACAGGGTATAGGCACAGATACGCAGTATTTT.

This rearrangement joins TRBV28 to TRBJ2-3, with 9 bases fitting TRBD2. V lost 7 bases, J lost 4 bases, and 18 bases stayed unmatched. Germline V gives CDR1 MDHEN, CDR2 SYDVKM. The CDR3 length is 18 residues. Here the CDR3 DNA reads TGTGCCAGCATAAGGGTCCTTGCGGGAGGGCATTCGGCAGATACGCAGTATTTT. Encoded protein: CASIRVLAGGHSADTQYF. The variable domain in full, completed from reference TRBV28 and TRBJ2-3, reads DVKVTQSSRYLVKRTGEKVFLECVQDMDHENMFWYRQDPGLGLRLIYFSYDVKMKEKGDIPEGYSVSREKKERFSLILESASTNQTSMYLCASIRVLAGGHSADTQYFGPGTRLTVL.

The gene calls are TRBV14 and TRBJ2-3; D possibly corresponds to TRBD1 (5 bases). Between the trimmed V and J ends, which lost 1 base and 3 bases, there was a span of 11 bases. CDR1 is SGHDN, CDR2 FVKESK, per germline. The length of the CDR3 is 15 residues. The CDR3 spells CASSQGQGSTDTQYF. In nucleotides, the CDR3 is TGTGCCAGCAGCCAAGGTCAGGGCAGTACAGATACGCAGTATTTT.

The genes are TRBV27 and TRBJ2-2; 7 nucleotides agree with TRBD1. V was pared by 9 bases and J by 5 bases, with 6 bases of the junction left unmatched. Germline CDR1 and CDR2: MNHEY and SMNVEV (reference sequence). The CDR3 is made up of 13 amino acids. For the CDR3, the DNA is TGTGCCAGTCTTCGACAGGGTACCGGGGAGCTGTTTTTT. Encoded protein: CASLRQGTGELFF.

This clone was seen just once. The chain joins TRBV14 to TRBJ2-5; D gene ambiguous. Germline V lookup: CDR1 SGHDN, CDR2 FVKESK. The V and J ends lost 1 base and 4 bases respectively, with 10 bases between them. The CDR3 loop spans 14 amino acids. The CDR3 region has the DNA TGTGCCAGCAGCCAAGGTCTGGGTAGAGAGACCCAGTACTTC. Translated: CASSQGLGRETQYF. Full variable domain (outside the CDR3, taken from reference TRBV14 and TRBJ2-5): EAGVTQFPSHSVIEKGQTVTLRCDPISGHDNLYWYRRVMGKEIKFLLHFVKESKQDESGMPNNRFLAERTGGTYSTLKVQPAELEDSGVYFCASSQGLGRETQYFGPGTRLLVL.

The CDR3 reads CASSLRHNEQFF. CDR3 sequence (DNA): TGTGCCAGCAGCTTAAGGCACAATGAGCAGTTCTTC. The V and J genes are TRBV11-2 and TRBJ2-1; D remains ambiguous. In germline, CDR1 is SGHAT, CDR2 FQNNGV. Trimming stripped 2 bases from V and 5 bases from J, with 4 bases between. The CDR3 contains 12 residues.

This rearrangement joins TRBV7-9 to TRBJ1-4, with TRBD1 as a possible D gene (6 bases). Germline V gene lookup returns CDR1 SEHNR and CDR2 FQNEAQ (reference sequence). The CDR3 runs 17 residues. The V gene lost 6 bases and the J gene lost 8 bases, with 25 bases spanning the gap. The CDR3 DNA follows: TGTGCCAGCAGTAACAGGGATGTCGCGGCTTTGGGAGAAAAACTGTTTTTT. It yields the protein CASSNRDVAALGEKLFF.

V gene TRBV5-1 combines with J gene TRBJ2-1; 8 nucleotides line up with TRBD2. The CDR3 spans 17 residues. Germline V CDR1 and CDR2: SGHRS, YFSETQ. V lost 5 bases, J lost 5 bases, and 15 bases stayed unmatched. The DNA for the CDR3 is TGCGCCAGCAGTTTCCCCCAAGCGGGAGTAAGGAACAATGAGCAGTTCTTC. Encoded protein: CASSFPQAGVRNNEQFF.

V is TRBV13 and J is TRBJ1-4, with TRBD1 as a possible D gene (5 bases). The CDR3 is 12 residues long. Trimming took 2 bases from V and 13 from J, leaving 11 bases between them. Germline-derived CDR1 and CDR2 are PRHDT and FYEKMQ (reference sequence). CDR3 in amino acids: CASSLLRGGLFF. CDR3 sequence (DNA): TGTGCCAGCAGCTTATTGAGGGGAGGACTGTTTTTT.

The chain has TRBV18 and TRBJ1-1; no clear D gene. This CDR3 contains 15 residues. Trimming took 2 bases from V and 1 from J, leaving 11 bases between them. Per the germline V gene, CDR1 is KGHSH and CDR2 is LQKENI. The CDR3 nucleotides read TGTGCCAGCTCACCAATGCGGGTCACGAACACTGAAGCTTTCTTT. Its translation is CASSPMRVTNTEAFF.

This clone showed up just a few times. The gene calls are TRBV11-2 and TRBJ1-1; possibly TRBD1 for D (6 bases). Germline assignment: CDR1 SGHAT and CDR2 FQNNGV. The CDR3 contains 13 residues. V lost 5 bases to trimming and J lost 8 bases, with 15 bases between them. In DNA form, the CDR3 reads TGTGCCAGCAGCCTAACAGGGTCCCTCGAAGCTTTCTTT. Protein sequence: CASSLTGSLEAFF.

DNA of the CDR3: TGTGCCAGCAGCCCTCTAGCGGGAGTTCCTAAGTTCTTC. This encodes CASSPLAGVPKFF. The V and J genes are TRBV11-3 and TRBJ2-1, with TRBD2 matching 10 bases. CDR3 size: 13 residues. The V segment lost 5 bases and the J segment 14 bases; nucleotides outside the gene matches: 9. The germline CDR1 and CDR2 sequences are SGHNT and YENEEA.

For the CDR3, the DNA is TGTGCCAGCAGTGGGGGGGCGGGTGGTCAGCCCCAGCATTTT. Encoded protein: CASSGGAGGQPQHF. V usage is TRBV2 and J usage is TRBJ1-5, with D maybe TRBD1 (6 bases). Germline V lookup: CDR1 SNHLY, CDR2 FYNNEI. The CDR3 is 14 amino acids. Trimming cost V 4 bases and J 6 bases, with 13 bases left between them.

The gene calls are TRBV7-3 and TRBJ2-1; TRBD2 aligns across 12 bases. The CDR3 extends over 16 amino acids. V shed 4 bases and J 6 bases; nucleotides not matched to a gene: 7. Germline loops: CDR1 SGHTA, CDR2 FQGTGA. The CDR3, as DNA: TGTGCCAGCAGCTCGCTAGCGGGAGGGCCACCCAATGAGCAGTTCTTC. Amino acid sequence: CASSSLAGGPPNEQFF.

The CDR3 nucleotides are TGTGCCAGCAGCTGGGACAGGGGGAGGCAGCCCCAGCATTTT. Translated: CASSWDRGRQPQHF. V is TRBV7-7 and J is TRBJ1-5; 11 bases map to TRBD1. The CDR3 has 14 residues. Looked up from germline, CDR1 is SSHAT and CDR2 is FNYEAQ (reference sequence). V lost 4 bases, J lost 7 bases, and 3 bases stayed unmatched.

J is TRBJ2-7 and V is TRBV5-4; D gene uncertain. Germline V lookup: CDR1 SGHNT, CDR2 YYREEE (reference sequence). CDR3 length: 13 amino acids. The germline V and J ends were trimmed by 0 bases and 1 base, with 5 bases remaining between them. The CDR3 coding sequence is TGTGCCAGCAGCTTGGCCCCTTCCTACGAGCAGTACTTC. Translating it yields CASSLAPSYEQYF.

The genes are TRBV20-1 and TRBJ2-5, with 10 nucleotides matching TRBD1. The length of the CDR3 is 11 residues. Germline loops: CDR1 DFQATT, CDR2 SNEGSKA (reference sequence). V trimming: 7 bases; J trimming: 4 bases; junction bases outside the gene matches: 0. The CDR3 sequence: CSGTGGETQYF. As DNA, the CDR3 is TGCAGTGGGACAGGGGGAGAGACCCAGTACTTC.

The gene calls are TRBV9 and TRBJ1-2; D might be TRBD1 (5 bases). This CDR3 contains 14 residues. V was trimmed by 0 bases and J by 12 bases, leaving 18 bases between them. The germline V gene has CDR1 SGDLS and CDR2 YYNGEE. CDR3 sequence reads: CASSVASGPSSNTF. As DNA, the CDR3 is TGTGCCAGCAGCGTAGCTTCGGGACCCAGCTCTAACACCTTC.

This sequence joins TRBV28 and TRBJ1-2; no firm D call. V was shortened by 5 bases and J by 6 bases, with 10 bases between the two germline ends. The CDR3 runs to 12 residues. Per germline, CDR1 MDHEN and CDR2 SYDVKM. CDR3 in amino acids: CASSIYIDGYTF. Written as DNA, the CDR3 is TGTGCCAGCAGTATCTACATCGATGGCTACACCTTC.

This chain connects TRBV7-3 to TRBJ2-1, with D unresolved. The CDR3 contains 11 residues. The germline gives CDR1 SGHTA, CDR2 FQGTGA. V lost 2 bases and J lost 9, with 5 bases in between. DNA of the CDR3: TGTGCCAGCAGCTTAGGCGGTGAGCAGTTCTTC. It specifies CASSLGGEQFF.

The chain uses TRBV7-2 and TRBJ1-3; TRBD1 matches 8 bases. J was trimmed by 8 bases and V by 3 bases; bases with no gene match: 6. The germline gives CDR1 SGHTA, CDR2 FQGNSA. The CDR3 covers 14 residues. This CDR3 reads CASSFQGARHTIYF. The DNA for the CDR3 is TGTGCCAGCAGCTTCCAGGGGGCGAGGCACACCATATATTTT.

This chain joins TRBV6-1 and TRBJ1-4; possibly TRBD1 for D (5 bases). The V gene's germline CDR1 is MNHNS and CDR2 SASEGT. V was shortened by 3 bases and J by 0 bases, with 8 bases between the two germline ends. The CDR3 is 15 amino acids. This CDR3 reads CASSDTGATNEKLFF. The CDR3 nucleotides are TGTGCCAGCAGTGATACGGGGGCAACTAATGAAAAACTGTTTTTT.

The chain carries TRBV7-6 and TRBJ2-7; D is tentatively TRBD1 or TRBD2 (5 bases each). This CDR3 has 13 amino acids. V was cut by 4 bases and J by 4 bases, with 11 bases left in between. The germline V gene encodes CDR1 SGHVS and CDR2 FNYEAQ. The CDR3 nucleotides are TGTGCCAGCAGCTCACCTGGGGGTTACGAGCAGTACTTC. It yields the protein CASSSPGGYEQYF. Drawing the rest from reference TRBV7-6 and TRBJ2-7, the complete variable domain is GAGVSQSPRYKVTKRGQDVALRCDPISGHVSLYWYRQALGQGPEFLTYFNYEAQQDKSGLPNDRFSAERPEGSISTLTIQRTEQRDSAMYRCASSSPGGYEQYFGPGTRLTVT.

The chain is built from TRBV5-4 and TRBJ2-7; D is unclear. Germline CDR1 is SGHNT and CDR2 is YYREEE (reference sequence). The ends were cut back, 4 bases at V and 5 bases at J, with 22 bases in the middle. This CDR3 spans 16 amino acids. Written as DNA, the CDR3 is TGTGCCAGCAGCCTACCGGATCGCGGAAGGTACGACGAGCAGTACTTC. It specifies CASSLPDRGRYDEQYF.

The V and J genes are TRBV6-5 and TRBJ1-1, with D maybe TRBD1 (5 bases). V was shortened by 7 bases and J by 10 bases, with 19 bases between the two germline ends. The CDR3 contains 13 residues. The germline gives CDR1 MNHEY, CDR2 SVGAGI. The CDR3 loop is CASTTGHGGRAFF. Written as DNA, the CDR3 is TGTGCCAGCACCACGGGGCACGGAGGACGAGCTTTCTTT.

V usage is TRBV29-1 and J usage is TRBJ2-3, with 10 bases lining up with TRBD2. CDR1 SQVTM and CDR2 ANQGSEA come from the germline V gene. There are 15 residues in the CDR3. Trimming at V came to 4 bases and at J to 0 bases, leaving 4 bases not matched to a gene. The CDR3 DNA reads as TGCAGCGTTGTACTAGCGGGGCCTAGCACAGATACGCAGTATTTT. It specifies CSVVLAGPSTDTQYF.

The chain couples TRBV7-9 to TRBJ1-4, with 7 positions matching TRBD1. V was clipped by 5 bases and J by 4 bases; unmatched bases: 13. The CDR3 sequence is 17 residues long. CDR1 is SEHNR and CDR2 is FQNEAQ in the germline V gene (reference sequence). CDR3 loop: CASSQPKLGQLNEKLFF. CDR3 DNA: TGTGCCAGCAGCCAGCCAAAACTGGGACAGCTTAATGAAAAACTGTTTTTT.

This chain uses TRBV6-4 with TRBJ2-3; 8 nucleotides line up with TRBD1. This CDR3 spans 16 amino acids. Per germline, CDR1 MRHNA and CDR2 SNTAGT. V was pared by 2 bases and J by 7 bases, with 11 bases of the junction left unmatched. Written as DNA, the CDR3 is TGTGCCAGCAGTGACCAGTTTGGGACAGGCGGTAATACGCAGTATTTT. This sequence encodes CASSDQFGTGGNTQYF.

The rearrangement joins TRBV7-3 to TRBJ2-1; D possibly corresponds to TRBD2 (6 bases). V was clipped by 6 bases and J by 2 bases, with 11 bases between them. CDR1 and CDR2 (germline): SGHTA, FQGTGA. The CDR3 loop spans 14 amino acids. CDR3 nucleotide sequence: TGTGCCAGCAGTCCGGGAGCAACCTACAATGAGCAGTTCTTC. Translated: CASSPGATYNEQFF. Looking up the rest from reference TRBV7-3 and TRBJ2-1 gives the full variable domain: GAGVSQTPSNKVTEKGKYVELRCDPISGHTALYWYRQSLGQGPEFLIYFQGTGAADDSGLPNDRFFAVRPEGSVSTLKIQRTERGDSAVYLCASSPGATYNEQFFGPGTRLTVL.